The 32 T cell receptor beta chains presented below share a single source sample, sequenced in a study of blood T cell repertoires in COVID-19. TCRdb keeps only in-frame clones here, not all; method: immunoSEQ multiplex PCR. In the table there are approximately 150,000 clones, approximately 80% of which are singletons. Sequences were obtained from peripheral blood. These receptors all stem from a man in his 70s who had recovered from COVID-19.

This clone was seen once. The CDR3 loop reads CASSPTTGAYEQYF. Here the CDR3 DNA reads TGTGCCAGCAGCCCGACGACAGGGGCCTACGAGCAGTACTTC. V is TRBV9 and J is TRBJ2-7, with 8 bases fitting TRBD1. V shed 4 bases, J shed 2 bases, and the junction held 5 bases outside the gene matches. Germline V gene lookup returns CDR1 SGDLS and CDR2 YYNGEE. The CDR3 runs to 14 residues.

This clone was seen a handful of times. DNA for the CDR3: TGTGCCAGCAGTTCCTTTGACGGGTCTGGGGCCAACGTCCTGACTTTC. Translated, it gives CASSSFDGSGANVLTF. The chain has TRBV28 and TRBJ2-6, with D hard to call. The length of the CDR3 is 16 residues. The ends were cut back, 4 bases at V and 1 base at J, with 11 bases in the middle. Germline lookup yields CDR1 MDHEN and CDR2 SYDVKM.

This chain joins TRBV28 and TRBJ2-5; 7 bases are shared with TRBD1. Germline-derived CDR1 and CDR2 are MDHEN and SYDVKM. With 6 bases clipped from V and 2 bases from J, the junction kept 3 bases outside the gene matches. The CDR3 loop spans 13 amino acids. This CDR3 is CASSLGQQETQYF. The CDR3, as DNA: TGTGCCAGCAGCTTGGGACAGCAAGAGACCCAGTACTTC.

The chain joins TRBV19 to TRBJ2-2, with D perhaps TRBD2 (6 bases). V was cut by 4 bases and J by 2 bases, with 11 bases left in between. The CDR3 contains 15 residues. From germline, CDR1 is LNHDA and CDR2 SQIVND (reference sequence). CDR3 amino acids: CASSTGTPNTGELFF. DNA for the CDR3: TGTGCCAGTAGTACCGGGACTCCTAACACCGGGGAGCTGTTTTTT. Based on the CDR3 plus reference TRBV19 and TRBJ2-2, the full variable domain is DGGITQSPKYLFRKEGQNVTLSCEQNLNHDAMYWYRQDPGQGLRLIYYSQIVNDFQKGDIAEGYSVSREKKESFPLTVTSAQKNPTAFYLCASSTGTPNTGELFFGEGSRLTVL.

The rearrangement links TRBV5-8 to TRBJ2-1, with D perhaps matching TRBD1 (5 bases). Germline V gives CDR1 SGHTS, CDR2 YDEGEE. V lost 1 base and J 5 bases, leaving 7 bases between the germline ends. The CDR3 is made up of 13 amino acids. CDR3 in DNA: TGTGCCAGCAGCTTGCCAGGGAACAATGAGCAGTTCTTC. It translates to CASSLPGNNEQFF.

This sequence joins TRBV14 and TRBJ2-5; TRBD2 matches at 8 bases. The CDR3 consists of 15 residues. Germline CDR1 reads SGHDN; CDR2 reads FVKESK. V shed 2 bases, J shed 3 bases, and the junction held 5 bases outside the gene matches. The CDR3 DNA sequence: TGTGCCAGCAGCCAAAGGACTAGCCACGAAGAGACCCAGTACTTC. It specifies CASSQRTSHEETQYF.

The V call is TRBV19, the J call TRBJ2-7; D might be TRBD2 (6 bases). Germline assignment: CDR1 LNHDA and CDR2 SQIVND (reference sequence). Trimming took 3 bases from V and 1 from J, leaving 16 bases between them. The CDR3 totals 16 residues. CDR3 in amino acids: CASSMRGGVGSYEQYF. In DNA form, the CDR3 reads TGTGCCAGTAGTATGCGAGGCGGGGTCGGGTCCTACGAGCAGTACTTC.

The V gene is TRBV2, the J gene TRBJ1-2; TRBD1 matches 7 bases. In germline, CDR1 is SNHLY, CDR2 FYNNEI. The CDR3 has 14 amino acids. The junction had 8 bases not matched to a gene; V was cut back by 6 bases and J by 4 bases. The DNA for the CDR3 is TGTGCCAGCAGGAGGGACAGCTACCGCTATGGCTACACCTTC. Protein sequence: CASRRDSYRYGYTF.

The rearrangement links TRBV30 to TRBJ2-7, with 14 bases that match TRBD2. This CDR3 comprises 16 residues. The germline gives CDR1 GTSNPN, CDR2 SVGIG (reference sequence). V lost 6 bases to trimming and J lost 1 base; unmatched junction nucleotides: 8. In DNA, the CDR3 is TGTGCCTGTGCCGGGACTAGCGGGAGTTTGTCCTACGAGCAGTACTTC. Its protein product is CACAGTSGSLSYEQYF.

This chain joins TRBV2 and TRBJ2-2, with a tentative D call TRBD1 (6 bases). V lost 6 bases, J lost 0 bases, and 11 bases lay in between. Per the germline V gene, CDR1 is SNHLY and CDR2 is FYNNEI. The CDR3 covers 15 residues. CDR3 region: CASSGTSTNTGELFF. DNA of the CDR3: TGTGCCAGCAGCGGGACATCGACGAACACCGGGGAGCTGTTTTTT.

The J gene is TRBJ2-7, the V gene TRBV7-2; 8 positions match TRBD1. The J segment lost 2 bases and the V segment lost 5 bases, leaving 5 bases of the junction unmatched. The CDR3 loop spans 14 amino acids. Per the germline V gene, CDR1 is SGHTA and CDR2 is FQGNSA. The CDR3 is CASSPGQGTYEQYF. The CDR3, as DNA: TGTGCCAGCAGCCCAGGACAGGGAACCTACGAGCAGTACTTC.

The CDR3 protein is CASSLRDRPYEQYF. The CDR3 DNA sequence: TGTGCCAGCAGCTTGAGGGACAGGCCCTACGAGCAGTACTTC. The J gene is TRBJ2-7, the V gene TRBV13; 8 nucleotides line up with TRBD1. J lost 2 bases, V lost 3 bases, and 3 bases had no gene match. The germline V gene encodes CDR1 PRHDT and CDR2 FYEKMQ (reference sequence). The CDR3 contains 14 residues. The full variable domain, its missing parts supplied by reference TRBV13 and TRBJ2-7, is AAGVIQSPRHLIKEKRETATLKCYPIPRHDTVYWYQQGPGQDPQFLISFYEKMQSDKGSIPDRFSAQQFSDYHSELNMSSLELGDSALYFCASSLRDRPYEQYFGPGTRLTVT.

The V and J genes are TRBV18 and TRBJ2-7; 10 bases match TRBD1. The J segment lost 1 base and the V segment lost 3 bases, leaving 3 bases of the junction unmatched. Germline assignment: CDR1 KGHSH and CDR2 LQKENI. This CDR3 is built from 15 residues. The CDR3, as DNA: TGTGCCAGCTCACCGCTGGACAGGGGGTCCTACGAGCAGTACTTC. Translated: CASSPLDRGSYEQYF.

This clone was counted a single time. The chain combines TRBV5-1 with TRBJ2-1, with D possibly being TRBD1 (6 bases). This CDR3 is 15 amino acids long. Germline-derived CDR1 and CDR2 are SGHRS and YFSETQ. Between the trimmed V and J ends, which lost 0 bases and 3 bases, there was a span of 10 bases. The CDR3 sequence is CASSLDGQYYNEQFF. The DNA for the CDR3 is TGCGCCAGCAGCTTGGATGGACAGTACTACAATGAGCAGTTCTTC.

This clone has a single count. The chain has TRBV19 and TRBJ2-1, with 12 bases that match TRBD2. Trimming cost V 7 bases and J 8 bases; bases outside gene matches: 6. The CDR3 sequence is 14 residues long. Germline CDR1 LNHDA, CDR2 SQIVND (reference sequence). The CDR3 loop is CASTRLAGEHEQFF. The DNA of the CDR3 is TGTGCCAGTACCCGACTAGCGGGAGAACATGAGCAGTTCTTC.

This clone was seen a handful of times. The chain couples TRBV5-1 to TRBJ2-5; tentatively, D is TRBD1 (6 bases). Germline V gene data show CDR1 as SGHRS and CDR2 as YFSETQ. V was shortened by 2 bases and J by 0 bases, with 8 bases between the two germline ends. The CDR3 is made up of 14 amino acids. This chain's CDR3 is CASSLGTNQETQYF. The DNA of the CDR3 is TGCGCCAGCAGCTTAGGGACAAACCAAGAGACCCAGTACTTC. The complete variable domain, with remaining parts taken from reference TRBV5-1 and TRBJ2-5, reads KAGVTQTPRYLIKTRGQQVTLSCSPISGHRSVSWYQQTPGQGLQFLFEYFSETQRNKGNFPGRFSGRQFSNSRSEMNVSTLELGDSALYLCASSLGTNQETQYFGPGTRLLVL.

V is TRBV24-1 and J is TRBJ1-5, with D possibly matching TRBD1 (5 bases). V lost 3 bases and J 3 bases, leaving 11 bases between the germline ends. Germline CDR1 reads KGHDR; CDR2 reads SFDVKD. The CDR3 totals 15 residues. CDR3 DNA sequence: TGTGCCACCAGTGATGGCGCGGGGGACAATCAGCCCCAGCATTTT. This codes for CATSDGAGDNQPQHF.

Details on this clone: The junction and the germline gene differ at one end; a read error may be behind it. V gene TRBV4-1 combines with J gene TRBJ2-7, with 11 bases fitting TRBD2. The CDR3 sequence is 16 residues long. Germline CDR1 MGHRA, CDR2 YSYEKL. The DNA for the CDR3 is TGCGCCAGCAGCGAAGAGCCCGGGACTAGCGGCTACGAGCAGTACTTC. The encoded protein is CASSEEPGTSGYEQYF.

The gene calls are TRBV30 and TRBJ2-2; TRBD2 aligns across 9 bases. The CDR3 is 15 residues long. The V and J ends lost 3 bases and 7 bases, in that order; junction bases with no gene match: 9. CDR1 and CDR2 (germline): GTSNPN, SVGIG (reference sequence). The CDR3 spells CAWRRPAGGLGELFF. The CDR3 region has the DNA TGTGCCTGGAGAAGACCAGCGGGAGGCCTCGGGGAGCTGTTTTTT.

The chain links TRBV7-2 to TRBJ2-1, with TRBD2 identical over 10 bases. The CDR3 totals 15 residues. The germline V gene encodes CDR1 SGHTA and CDR2 FQGNSA. Unmatched junction bases numbered 3, after V lost 5 bases and J lost 2 bases. CDR3: CASSRAGGTYNEQFF. CDR3 nucleotides: TGTGCCAGCAGCAGAGCGGGAGGGACCTACAATGAGCAGTTCTTC.

The chain recombines TRBV27 with TRBJ2-7; 7 bases agree with TRBD2. Germline assignment: CDR1 MNHEY and CDR2 SMNVEV (reference sequence). The CDR3 covers 15 residues. After removal of 0 bases from V and 3 bases from J, the junction contained 5 bases not matched to a gene. CDR3 in amino acids: CASSLSTGGGYEQYF. CDR3 nucleotide sequence: TGTGCCAGCAGTTTATCGACGGGAGGAGGCTACGAGCAGTACTTC.

This clone appeared once. This chain uses TRBV11-2 with TRBJ2-7, with 9 bases matching TRBD1. CDR3 length equals 16 residues. Germline CDR1 is SGHAT and CDR2 is FQNNGV. V lost 1 base to trimming and J lost 1 base; unmatched junction nucleotides: 5. The CDR3 region has the DNA TGTGCCAGCAGCTTAGTTAGGGACAGGGTATCCTACGAGCAGTACTTC. It specifies CASSLVRDRVSYEQYF.

Notes on this clone: This sample includes further DNA sequences coding for the same CDR3. V is TRBV10-2 and J is TRBJ1-1; 7 nucleotides line up with TRBD1. CDR1 WSHSY and CDR2 SAAADI come from the germline V gene. This CDR3 region has 16 residues. Trimming removed 2 bases from V and 0 bases from J; junction bases left unmatched: 6. In DNA form, the CDR3 reads TGCGCCAGCAGTGAGCGGGACAGAGGGGTGAACACTGAAGCTTTCTTT. Its protein is CASSERDRGVNTEAFF.

The chain links TRBV9 to TRBJ2-7; tentatively, D is TRBD2 (6 bases). The CDR3 runs 15 residues. V dropped 7 bases and J dropped 0 bases, with 17 bases sitting between them. Germline CDR1 SGDLS, CDR2 YYNGEE. CDR3 sequence reads: CASLRDCELSYEQYF. The CDR3 DNA is TGTGCCAGCCTACGGGACTGTGAGCTCTCCTACGAGCAGTACTTC.

The chain is built from TRBV2 and TRBJ2-7; 7 nucleotides match TRBD1. Trimming removed 7 bases from V and 4 bases from J; junction bases left unmatched: 16. Germline CDR1 is SNHLY and CDR2 is FYNNEI. The CDR3 sequence is 16 residues long. DNA of the CDR3: TGTGCCAGCACCCCCGACAGGGCCTACGCAGTGTACGAGCAGTACTTC. This translates into CASTPDRAYAVYEQYF.

This chain connects TRBV9 to TRBJ2-5; D not resolved. Trimming stripped 0 bases from V and 9 bases from J, with 12 bases between. Germline V lookup: CDR1 SGDLS, CDR2 YYNGEE. This CDR3 is built from 13 residues. The CDR3 sequence is CASSVGLPTAQYF. In DNA, the CDR3 is TGTGCCAGCAGCGTAGGTTTACCTACGGCCCAGTACTTC.

The chain employs TRBV6-6 and TRBJ2-2; TRBD2 matches at 7 bases. The CDR3 consists of 18 residues. Germline loops: CDR1 MNHNY, CDR2 SVGAGI (reference sequence). Trimming removed 5 bases from V and 6 bases from J; junction bases left unmatched: 18. The CDR3 nucleotides are TGTGCCAGCAGTCCTCCCATAGACCACGGGAGGTTGTCCGGGGAGCTGTTTTTT. Residues: CASSPPIDHGRLSGELFF.

This clone was detected a few times. V gene TRBV4-2 combines with J gene TRBJ2-7, with TRBD1 identical over 9 bases. CDR3 length equals 14 residues. In germline, CDR1 is LGHNA, CDR2 YNFKEQ. V gave up 3 bases and J gave up 4 bases; unmatched junction bases: 4. The CDR3 bases are TGTGCCAGCAGCCAGGGACAGGGAACTTACGAGCAGTACTTC. Translated, it gives CASSQGQGTYEQYF.

The chain has TRBV4-3 and TRBJ2-5, with TRBD1 identical over 7 bases. Trimming at V came to 3 bases and at J to 5 bases, leaving 3 bases not matched to a gene. The CDR3 length is 13 residues. Germline lookup yields CDR1 LGHNA and CDR2 YSLEER. CDR3 nucleotides: TGCGCCAGCAGCCAGCACAGGGGCGAGACCCAGTACTTC. Translation: CASSQHRGETQYF.

The DNA for the CDR3 is TGTGCCAGCAGTGTGCAGACTAGCGGGGTGAGTGGTACGCAGTATTTT. Translating gives CASSVQTSGVSGTQYF. The chain links TRBV6-1 to TRBJ2-3, with TRBD2 identical over 11 bases. CDR1 is MNHNS and CDR2 is SASEGT in the germline V gene. J lost 8 bases, V lost 4 bases, and 11 bases had no gene match. CDR3 length equals 16 residues.

The chain joins TRBV6-5 to TRBJ1-1, with D hard to call. The CDR3 runs 13 residues. The V end lost 4 bases, the J end lost 6 bases, and 12 bases lay between the germline ends. Germline values: CDR1 MNHEY, CDR2 SVGAGI. The CDR3 is CASSLRTGAEAFF. CDR3 in DNA: TGTGCCAGCAGTTTACGGACTGGGGCTGAAGCTTTCTTT.

To note about this clone: One end of the junction varies from germline; a read error may be responsible. V gene TRBV7-7 combines with J gene TRBJ2-2; D unclear. The CDR3 is 15 residues long. Looked up from germline, CDR1 is SSHAT and CDR2 is FNYEAQ (reference sequence). CDR3 sequence reads: CASSLGLGGTGELFF. The CDR3 coding sequence is TGTGCTAGCAGCTTAGGGCTAGGTGGCACCGGGGAGCTGTTTTTT. Full variable domain (missing parts from reference TRBV7-7 and TRBJ2-2): GAGVSQSPRYKVTKRGQDVTLRCDPISSHATLYWYQQALGQGPEFLTYFNYEAQPDKSGLPSDRFSAERPEGSISTLTIQRTEQRDSAMYRCASSLGLGGTGELFFGEGSRLTVL.